This record covers a single T cell receptor (beta chain). Its antigen remains unknown. Trimming removed 7 bases at V and 7 bases at J, with 19 bases between. This CDR3 has 15 residues. Germline V gene sequence: CDR1 MNHNS, CDR2 SASEGT. The source of the sample is a study of vaccination and CD4 T cells after COVID-19. The treatment is: roughly ten-day PBMC culture with coronavirus spike peptide pools or control peptides (ViraFEST assay). The Oncomine TCR Beta short-read assay generated sequence data from the DNA of cultured CD4+ T cells. Genomic DNA was taken out of cultured CD4+ T cells by extraction. TCRdb reprocessed the PCR reads via MiXCR and lists one record per CDR3 protein. The sample includes 10,000 or so distinct CDR3 sequences, approximately 52% of them seen just once.

V and J are TRBV6-1 and TRBJ1-4, with D hard to call. What was sequenced was CD4+ T cells from blood, cultured in vitro. This sequence originates from a human donor who had recovered from COVID-19. CDR3 sequence reads: CASTPFSLVVEKLFF. The CDR3 coding sequence is TGTGCCAGCACCCCATTTAGTCTGGTAGTTGAAAAACTGTTTTTT.